This T cell receptor beta chain stems from a study of beta chain features in type 1 diabetes. Trimming left V 5 bases short and J 0 bases short, with 22 bases between. The CDR3 consists of 19 residues. CDR1 is PRHDT and CDR2 is FYEKMQ in the germline V gene (reference sequence). Regarding the study as a whole: Using cDNA template may skew counts toward highly expressing activated cells. The VDJ junctions of type 1 diabetes patients carried fewer insertions and more deletions.

Expressed TCRB transcripts got sequenced, as all isolated RNA was reverse transcribed. The data were produced by immunoSEQ multiplex PCR, yet TCRdb's version contains in-frame clones alone and is incomplete. The profile shows roughly 140,000 clones, roughly 10% of them singletons. On this clone: What it binds is unknown.

Each of the sorted populations had a purity greater than 98%. The clonotype comes from a man between 18 and 35 years old in good health. What was sequenced was central memory CD4+ T cells from blood. The rearrangement joins TRBV13 to TRBJ1-4, with D unclear. CDR3 bases: TGTGCCAGCAGCGCTTCATCGACTGCGACTCTACCAACTAATGAAAAACTGTTTTTT. Amino acids: CASSASSTATLPTNEKLFF.